This T cell receptor beta chain comes out of a study of tissue T cells after allogeneic stem cell transplantation. The study's findings and limits: Sampling depth was limited, and the cohort was small and clinically varied.

Time point described: mouse harvest day 7 after allogeneic transplant. Each mouse received 10^7 T-cell-depleted marrow cells plus 10^6 splenic CD5+ T cells by tail vein. Some clones are missing from TCRdb's copy, which holds only in-frame ones; the method was immunoSEQ multiplex PCR. The sample records thousands of clones, approximately 50% being singletons. Of note for this clone: Its antigen is unknown. Any gene name here is a mouse gene name. The missing CDR3 end, 1 residue past where the read stops, is filled in from the germline J gene.

Germline CDR1 KGHPV, CDR2 FQNQEV (reference sequence). The CDR3 spans 16 residues. Unmatched junction bases numbered 0, after V lost 0 bases and J lost 0 bases. The chain has TRBV26 and TRBJ2-2, with 8 bases identical to TRBD2. Sequenced material: gut tissue. This receptor was taken from a female BALB/c mouse given C57BL/6 T cells with graft-versus-host disease after an allogeneic hematopoietic cell transplant. CDR3 sequence: CASSLSGLANTGQLYF. The CDR3 DNA, read in part, is TGTGCCAGCAGTCTGTCGGGACTGGCAAACACCGGGCAGCTCTAC. Supplemented by reference TRBV26 and TRBJ2-2, the full variable domain reads NSKVIQTPRYLVKGQGQKAKMRCIPEKGHPVVFWYQQNKNNEFKFLINFQNQEVLQQIDMTEKRFSAECPSNSPCSLEIQSSEAGDSALYLCASSLSGLANTGQLYFGEGSKLTVL.